The sequence of this TCR beta chain was determined in a study of cytotoxic CD8 clonotypes in ibrutinib-treated CLL. This CDR3 is 15 amino acids long. Between the trimmed V and J ends, which lost 6 bases and 0 bases, there was a span of 14 bases. Per the germline V gene, CDR1 is SGDLS and CDR2 is YYNGEE. The data were produced by immunoSEQ multiplex PCR, yet TCRdb's version contains in-frame clones alone and is incomplete. The sample has about 85,000 clones, around 75% seen once. Study conclusions and caveats: Before falling back toward baseline at progression, clonality had risen at the time of ibrutinib response.

Turning to this clone: Antigen specificity is unknown.

Sequencing used PBMCs, obtained after 12 months of ibrutinib treatment. The chain carries TRBV9 and TRBJ2-3, with D maybe TRBD2 (5 bases). The source is a human donor with chronic lymphocytic leukemia. CDR3 loop: CASTRLSRSTDTQYF. The CDR3 nucleotides are TGTGCCAGCACCCGACTATCGCGGAGCACAGATACGCAGTATTTT.